The clone carrying this TCR beta chain is a singleton in its sample. Its antigen is currently unknown. This table comes from immunoSEQ multiplex PCR, and its TCRdb copy is limited to in-frame clones, with some not included. Among over 90,000 clones, around 92% were seen once, and the ten largest hold roughly 0.17%. The J segment lost 5 bases and the V segment lost 4 bases, leaving 8 bases of the junction unmatched. The germline gives CDR1 MNHEY, CDR2 SMNVEV (reference sequence). The CDR3 is 14 amino acids. The data were taken from a study of graft-versus-host responses after intestinal transplantation. Overall study findings and caveats: Some patients had graft-donor T cell macrochimerism, and their allografts showed high graft-versus-host to host-versus-graft clonal ratios.

Source: unstimulated CD4+ T cells sorted from spleen or lymph node cells, taken before transplant. The chain combines TRBV27 with TRBJ2-7; TRBD1 matches at 7 bases. This clonotype was obtained from a human donor who was the organ donor for an intestinal transplant. The CDR3 nucleotides are TGTGCCAGCAGTTCAAACAGGGGCCTCAACGAGCAGTACTTC. It specifies CASSSNRGLNEQYF.